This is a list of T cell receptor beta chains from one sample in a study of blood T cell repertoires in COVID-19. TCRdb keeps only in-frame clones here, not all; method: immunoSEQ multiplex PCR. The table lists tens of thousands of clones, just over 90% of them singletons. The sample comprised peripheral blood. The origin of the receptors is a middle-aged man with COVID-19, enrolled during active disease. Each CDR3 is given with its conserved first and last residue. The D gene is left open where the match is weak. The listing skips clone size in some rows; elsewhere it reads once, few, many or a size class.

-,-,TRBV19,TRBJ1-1,CASSIQANTEAFF,TGTGCCAGTAGTATACAGGCAAACACTGAAGCTTTCTTT
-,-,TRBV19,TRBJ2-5,CASMEGVGRETQYF,TGTGCCAGTATGGAGGGAGTGGGTAGAGAGACCCAGTACTTC
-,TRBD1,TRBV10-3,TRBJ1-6,CAGATGVNSPLHF,TGTGCCGGAGCGACAGGGGTAAATTCACCCCTCCACTTT
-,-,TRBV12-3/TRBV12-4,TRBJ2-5,CASSLNSGETQYF,TGTGCCAGCAGTTTAAACAGTGGGGAGACCCAGTACTTC
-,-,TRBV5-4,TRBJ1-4,CASSSKTASTNEKLFF,TGTGCCAGCAGCTCTAAGACAGCTTCAACTAATGAAAAACTGTTTTTT
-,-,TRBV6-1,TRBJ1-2,CASSEAGASGYGYTF,TGTGCCAGCAGTGAAGCAGGGGCGTCCGGCTATGGCTACACCTTC
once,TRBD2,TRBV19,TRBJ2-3,CASSIAQLAGVLRTDTQYF,TGTGCCAGTAGTATAGCCCAACTAGCGGGAGTTTTGCGCACAGATACGCAGTATTTT
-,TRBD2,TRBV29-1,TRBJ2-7,CSVESGSSYEQYF,TGCAGCGTTGAAAGCGGGAGCTCCTACGAGCAGTACTTC
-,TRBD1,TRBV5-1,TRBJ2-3,CASSLEGAGGTDTQYF,TGCGCCAGCAGCTTGGAGGGGGCCGGGGGCACAGATACGCAGTATTTT
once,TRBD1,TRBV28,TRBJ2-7,CASSSETGRISHEQYF,TGTGCCAGCAGTTCAGAGACAGGGCGAATTTCCCACGAGCAGTACTTC
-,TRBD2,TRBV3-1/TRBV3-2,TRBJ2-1,CASSPRGSGVYNEQFF,TGTGCCAGCAGCCCCCGGGGTAGCGGGGTTTACAATGAGCAGTTCTTC
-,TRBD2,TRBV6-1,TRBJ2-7,CASSEYARGDYEQYF,TGTGCCAGCAGTGAATACGCCCGGGGGGACTACGAGCAGTACTTC
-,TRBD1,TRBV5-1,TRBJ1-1,CASSLRGQGNTEAFF,TGCGCCAGCAGCTTGAGGGGACAGGGGAACACTGAAGCTTTCTTT
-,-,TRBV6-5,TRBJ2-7,CASSQSYEQYF,TGTGCCAGCAGTCAGTCCTACGAGCAGTACTTC
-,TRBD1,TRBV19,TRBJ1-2,CASSYLTGGYGYTF,TGTGCCAGTAGTTACCTGACAGGGGGCTATGGCTACACCTTC
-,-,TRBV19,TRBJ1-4,CASRYYDEKLFF,TGTGCCAGTAGATATTATGATGAAAAACTGTTTTTT
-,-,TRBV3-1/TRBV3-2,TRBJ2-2,CASSHILGRGDTGELFF,TGTGCCAGCAGCCACATCCTGGGCAGGGGAGACACCGGGGAGCTGTTTTTT
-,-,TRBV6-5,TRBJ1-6,CASLRQPNNSPLHF,TGTGCCAGCTTGAGACAGCCTAATAATTCACCCCTCCACTTT
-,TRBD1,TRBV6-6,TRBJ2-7,CASSTDRASKPYF,TGTGCCAGCAGTACAGACAGGGCCAGTAAGCCGTACTTC
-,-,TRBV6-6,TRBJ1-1,CASSYSEGNTEAFF,TGTGCCAGCAGTTACTCGGAGGGGAACACTGAAGCTTTCTTT
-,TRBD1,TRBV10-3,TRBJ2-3,CAISGGQGIQDTQYF,TGTGCCATCAGTGGGGGACAGGGGATACAAGATACGCAGTATTTT
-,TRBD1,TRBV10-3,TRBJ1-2,CAISEGQGDGYTF,TGTGCCATCAGTGAGGGACAGGGGGATGGCTACACCTTC
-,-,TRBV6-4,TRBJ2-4,CARGQAVGEGNIQYF,TGTGCCAGGGGACAGGCAGTCGGGGAGGGCAACATTCAGTACTTC
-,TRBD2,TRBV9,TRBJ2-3,CASSPSGRKGTDTQYF,TGTGCCAGCAGCCCAAGCGGGAGAAAAGGCACAGATACGCAGTATTTT
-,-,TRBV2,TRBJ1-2,CASSIQGTIYGYTF,TGTGCCAGCAGTATACAGGGAACGATCTATGGCTACACCTTC
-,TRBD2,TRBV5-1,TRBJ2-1,CASSLASSGPDEQFF,TGCGCCAGCAGCTTGGCGTCTAGCGGACCCGATGAGCAGTTCTTC
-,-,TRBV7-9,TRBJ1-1,CASSLGGLWNTEAFF,TGTGCCAGCAGCTTAGGGGGACTTTGGAACACTGAAGCTTTCTTT
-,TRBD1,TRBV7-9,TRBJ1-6,CASSRTTGGENSPLHF,TGTGCCAGCAGCCGCACGACAGGGGGAGAGAATTCACCCCTCCACTTT
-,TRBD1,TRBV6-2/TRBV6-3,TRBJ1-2,CASTPTGNGYTF,TGTGCCAGCACCCCGACAGGGAATGGCTACACCTTC
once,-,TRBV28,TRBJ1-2,CASKKGGGYGYTF,TGTGCCAGCAAAAAAGGGGGTGGTTATGGCTACACCTTC
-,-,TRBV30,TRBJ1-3,CAWSYLDSNSGNTIYF,TGTGCCTGGAGTTACCTCGACTCAAACTCTGGAAACACCATATATTTT
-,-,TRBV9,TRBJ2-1,CASSAPFNEQFF,TGTGCCAGCAGCGCCCCATTTAATGAGCAGTTCTTC
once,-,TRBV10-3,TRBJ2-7,CATSPRTGNRLTHYEQYF,TGTGCCACCTCGCCCCGTACAGGGAATCGGCTAACCCACTACGAGCAGTACTTC
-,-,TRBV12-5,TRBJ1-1,CASGLVLAEDSTEAFF,TGTGCTAGTGGTTTGGTTCTGGCGGAGGACAGCACTGAAGCTTTCTTT
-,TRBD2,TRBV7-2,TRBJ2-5,CASSPTSGSSKTQYF,TGTGCCAGCAGCCCGACTAGCGGGAGTAGTAAGACCCAGTACTTC
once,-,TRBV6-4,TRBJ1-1,CASSRRENTEAFF,TGTGCCAGCAGTCGCAGGGAAAACACTGAAGCTTTCTTT
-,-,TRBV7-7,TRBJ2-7,CASSAGLGGSYEQYF,TGTGCCAGCAGCGCGGGACTGGGGGGCTCCTACGAGCAGTACTTC
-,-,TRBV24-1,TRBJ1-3,CATAQGNTIYF,TGTGCCACCGCCCAGGGAAACACCATATATTTT
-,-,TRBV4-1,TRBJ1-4,CASSHLFATNEKLFF,TGCGCCAGCAGCCATCTTTTTGCAACTAATGAAAAACTGTTTTTT
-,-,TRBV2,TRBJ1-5,CASSGGWSDNQPQHF,TGTGCCAGCAGTGGCGGTTGGTCCGACAATCAGCCCCAGCATTTT
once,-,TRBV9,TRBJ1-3,CASSGGPSSGNTIYF,TGTGCCAGCAGCGGGGGGCCCAGCTCTGGAAACACCATATATTTT
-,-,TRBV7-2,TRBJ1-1,CASSLARGYTEAFF,TGTGCCAGCAGCTTAGCTAGGGGGTACACTGAAGCTTTCTTT
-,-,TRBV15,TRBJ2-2,CATSRDLTGELFF,TGTGCCACCAGCAGAGACCTAACCGGGGAGCTGTTTTTT
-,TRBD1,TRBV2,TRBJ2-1,CASRGDSENEQFF,TGTGCCAGCAGGGGGGACAGTGAGAATGAGCAGTTCTTC
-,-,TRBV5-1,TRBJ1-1,CASSFQGLNTEAFF,TGCGCCAGCAGCTTTCAGGGTCTGAACACTGAAGCTTTCTTT
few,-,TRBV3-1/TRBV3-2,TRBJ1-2,CASSHESLGGGYTF,TGTGCCAGCAGCCACGAAAGCCTGGGGGGTGGCTACACCTTC
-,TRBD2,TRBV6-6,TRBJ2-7,CASSDSGLLYEQYF,TGTGCCAGCAGTGACTCGGGACTACTATACGAGCAGTACTTC
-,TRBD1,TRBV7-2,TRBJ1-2,CASSTMTGSGHGYTF,TGTGCCAGCAGCACAATGACAGGGTCGGGCCATGGCTACACCTTC
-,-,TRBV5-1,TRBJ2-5,CASSLTGMQETQYF,TGCGCCAGCAGCTTGACAGGGATGCAAGAGACCCAGTACTTC
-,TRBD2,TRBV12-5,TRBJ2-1,CASKSGTFYNEQFF,TGTGCTAGCAAAAGCGGGACGTTCTACAATGAGCAGTTCTTC